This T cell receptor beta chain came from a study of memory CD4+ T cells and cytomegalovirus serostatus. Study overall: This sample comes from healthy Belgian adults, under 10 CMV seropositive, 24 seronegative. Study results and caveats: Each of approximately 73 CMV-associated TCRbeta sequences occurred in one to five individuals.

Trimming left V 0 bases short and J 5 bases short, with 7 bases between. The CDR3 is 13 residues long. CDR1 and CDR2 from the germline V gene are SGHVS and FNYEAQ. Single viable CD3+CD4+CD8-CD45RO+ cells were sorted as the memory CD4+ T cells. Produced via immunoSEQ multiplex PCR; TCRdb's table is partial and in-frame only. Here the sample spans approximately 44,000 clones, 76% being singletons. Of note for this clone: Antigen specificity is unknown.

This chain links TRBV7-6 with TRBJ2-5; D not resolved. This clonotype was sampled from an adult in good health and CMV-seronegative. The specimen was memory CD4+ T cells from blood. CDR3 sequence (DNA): TGTGCCAGCAGCTTAGCGCTGAGTGAGACCCAGTACTTC. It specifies CASSLALSETQYF.